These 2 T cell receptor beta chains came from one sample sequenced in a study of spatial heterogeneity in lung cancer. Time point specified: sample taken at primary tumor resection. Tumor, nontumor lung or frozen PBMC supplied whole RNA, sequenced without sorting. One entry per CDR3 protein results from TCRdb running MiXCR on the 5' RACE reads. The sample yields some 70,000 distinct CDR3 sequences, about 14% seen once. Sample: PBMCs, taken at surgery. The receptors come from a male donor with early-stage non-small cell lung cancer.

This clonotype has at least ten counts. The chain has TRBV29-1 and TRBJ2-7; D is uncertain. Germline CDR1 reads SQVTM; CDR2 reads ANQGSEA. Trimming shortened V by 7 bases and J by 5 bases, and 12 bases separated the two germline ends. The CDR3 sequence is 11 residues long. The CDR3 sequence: CSGGAGHEQYF. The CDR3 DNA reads TGCAGCGGTGGAGCCGGGCACGAGCAGTACTTC.

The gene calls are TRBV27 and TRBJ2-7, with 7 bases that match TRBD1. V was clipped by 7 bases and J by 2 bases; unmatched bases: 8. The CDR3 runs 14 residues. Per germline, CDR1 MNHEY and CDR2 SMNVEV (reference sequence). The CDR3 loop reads CASKVGGGTYEQYF. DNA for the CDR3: TGTGCCAGCAAGGTAGGGGGCGGAACCTACGAGCAGTACTTC.